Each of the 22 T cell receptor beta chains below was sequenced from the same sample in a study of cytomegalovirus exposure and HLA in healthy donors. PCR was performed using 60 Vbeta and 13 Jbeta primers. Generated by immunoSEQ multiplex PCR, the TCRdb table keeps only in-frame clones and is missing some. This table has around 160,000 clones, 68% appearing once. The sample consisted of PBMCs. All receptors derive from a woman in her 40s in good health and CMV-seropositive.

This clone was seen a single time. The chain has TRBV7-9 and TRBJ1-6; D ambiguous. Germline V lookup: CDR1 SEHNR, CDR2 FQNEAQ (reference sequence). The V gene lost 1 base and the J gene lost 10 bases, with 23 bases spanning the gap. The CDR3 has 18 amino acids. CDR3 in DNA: TGTGCCAGCAGCTTAGACGTTGAGTTGGCAGGCTCGTACTCACCCCTCCACTTT. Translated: CASSLDVELAGSYSPLHF.

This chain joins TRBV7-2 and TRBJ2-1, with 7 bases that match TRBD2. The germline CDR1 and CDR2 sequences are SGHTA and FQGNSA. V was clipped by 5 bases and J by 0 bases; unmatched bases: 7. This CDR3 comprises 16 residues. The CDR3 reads CASSATSELSYNEQFF. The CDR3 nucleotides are TGTGCCAGCAGCGCTACTAGCGAACTCTCCTACAATGAGCAGTTCTTC.

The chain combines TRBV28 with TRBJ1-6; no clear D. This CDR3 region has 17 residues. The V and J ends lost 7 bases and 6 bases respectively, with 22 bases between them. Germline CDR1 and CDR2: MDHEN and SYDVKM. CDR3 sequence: CASTQYNSPNANSPLHF. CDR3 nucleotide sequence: TGTGCCAGCACCCAATACAACAGTCCTAATGCTAATTCACCCCTCCACTTT.

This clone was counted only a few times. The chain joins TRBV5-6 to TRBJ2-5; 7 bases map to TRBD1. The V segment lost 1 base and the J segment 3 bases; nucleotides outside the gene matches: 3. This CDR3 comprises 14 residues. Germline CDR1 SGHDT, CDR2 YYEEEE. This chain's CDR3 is CASSLLGTEETQYF. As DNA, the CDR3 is TGTGCCAGCAGCTTGCTAGGGACAGAAGAGACCCAGTACTTC.

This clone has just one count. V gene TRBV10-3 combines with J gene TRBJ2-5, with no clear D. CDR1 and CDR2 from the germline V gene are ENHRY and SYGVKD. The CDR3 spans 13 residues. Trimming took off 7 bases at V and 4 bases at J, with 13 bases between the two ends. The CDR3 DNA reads TGTGCCATCAAGGTGGTGGGCGCAGAGACCCAGTACTTC. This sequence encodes CAIKVVGAETQYF.

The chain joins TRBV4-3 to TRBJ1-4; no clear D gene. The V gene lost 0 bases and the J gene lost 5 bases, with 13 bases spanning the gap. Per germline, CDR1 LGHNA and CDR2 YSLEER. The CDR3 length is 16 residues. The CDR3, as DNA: TGCGCCAGCAGCCAAGATTCGGCGGGGAAGAATGAAAAACTGTTTTTT. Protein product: CASSQDSAGKNEKLFF.

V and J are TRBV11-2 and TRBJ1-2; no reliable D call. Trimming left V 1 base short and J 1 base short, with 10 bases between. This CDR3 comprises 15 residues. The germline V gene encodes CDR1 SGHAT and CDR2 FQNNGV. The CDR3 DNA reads TGTGCCAGCAGCTTAGGTCCTTCCCTTAACTATGGCTACACCTTC. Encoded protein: CASSLGPSLNYGYTF.

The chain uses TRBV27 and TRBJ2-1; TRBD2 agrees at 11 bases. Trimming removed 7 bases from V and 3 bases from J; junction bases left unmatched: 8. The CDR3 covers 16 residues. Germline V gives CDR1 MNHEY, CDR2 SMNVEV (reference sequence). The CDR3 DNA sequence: TGTGCCAGCAAACTAGCGGGAGATCGTATCTACAATGAGCAGTTCTTC. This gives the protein CASKLAGDRIYNEQFF.

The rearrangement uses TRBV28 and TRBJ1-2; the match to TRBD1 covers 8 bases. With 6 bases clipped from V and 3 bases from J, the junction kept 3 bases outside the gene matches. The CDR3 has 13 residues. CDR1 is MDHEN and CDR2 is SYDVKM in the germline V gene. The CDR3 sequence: CASRTTGDYGYTF. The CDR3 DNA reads TGTGCCAGCAGAACGACAGGGGACTATGGCTACACCTTC.

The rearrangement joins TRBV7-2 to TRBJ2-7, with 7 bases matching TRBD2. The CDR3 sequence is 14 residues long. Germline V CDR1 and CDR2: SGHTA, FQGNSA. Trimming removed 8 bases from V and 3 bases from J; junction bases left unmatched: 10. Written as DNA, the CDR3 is TGTGCCAGCGAGGACGGGGGGACTCGCTACGAGCAGTACTTC. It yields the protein CASEDGGTRYEQYF.

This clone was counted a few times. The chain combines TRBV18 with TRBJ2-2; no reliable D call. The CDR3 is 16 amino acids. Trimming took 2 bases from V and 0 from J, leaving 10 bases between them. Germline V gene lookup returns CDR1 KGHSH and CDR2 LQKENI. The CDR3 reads CASSPITVSNTGELFF. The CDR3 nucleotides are TGTGCCAGCTCACCAATTACGGTCTCGAACACCGGGGAGCTGTTTTTT.

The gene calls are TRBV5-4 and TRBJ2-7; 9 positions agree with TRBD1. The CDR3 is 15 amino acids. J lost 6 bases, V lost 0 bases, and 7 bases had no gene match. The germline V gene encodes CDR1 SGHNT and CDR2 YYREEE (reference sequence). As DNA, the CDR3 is TGTGCCAGCAGCTTGGCTGGACAGGGGAGTAGCGAGCAGTACTTC. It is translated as CASSLAGQGSSEQYF.

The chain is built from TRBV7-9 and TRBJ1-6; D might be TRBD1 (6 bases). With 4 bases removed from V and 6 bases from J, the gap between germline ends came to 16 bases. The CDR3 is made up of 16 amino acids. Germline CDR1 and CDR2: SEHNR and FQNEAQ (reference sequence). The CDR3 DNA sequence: TGTGCCAGCAGCTCGGCTACAGGGTGGAGTAATTCACCCCTCCACTTT. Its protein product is CASSSATGWSNSPLHF.

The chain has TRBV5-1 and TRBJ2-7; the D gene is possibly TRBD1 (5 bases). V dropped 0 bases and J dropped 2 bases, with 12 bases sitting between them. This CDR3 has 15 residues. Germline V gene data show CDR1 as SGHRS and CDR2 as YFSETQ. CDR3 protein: CASSLEGRAAYEQYF. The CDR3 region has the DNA TGCGCCAGCAGCTTGGAGGGCAGGGCGGCCTACGAGCAGTACTTC.

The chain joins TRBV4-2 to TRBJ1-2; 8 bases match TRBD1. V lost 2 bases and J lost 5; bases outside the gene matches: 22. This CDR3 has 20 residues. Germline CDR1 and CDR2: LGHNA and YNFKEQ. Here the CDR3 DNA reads TGTGCCAGCAGCCAACGTTCCGGAGGGACAGGAGGGGGAATGTGGTATGGCTACACCTTC. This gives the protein CASSQRSGGTGGGMWYGYTF.

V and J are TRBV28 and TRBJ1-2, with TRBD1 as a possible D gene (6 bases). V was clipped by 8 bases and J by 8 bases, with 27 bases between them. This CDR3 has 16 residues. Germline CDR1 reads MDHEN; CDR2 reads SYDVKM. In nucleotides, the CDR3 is TGTGCCAGCGAACCGGGACACGAAACCACCTATGGAGGCTACACCTTC. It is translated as CASEPGHETTYGGYTF.

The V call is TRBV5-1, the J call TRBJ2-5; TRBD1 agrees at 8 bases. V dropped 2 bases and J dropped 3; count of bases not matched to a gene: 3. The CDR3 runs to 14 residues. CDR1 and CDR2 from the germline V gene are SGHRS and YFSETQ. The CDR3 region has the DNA TGCGCCAGCAGCTTAATGACAGGGGAAGAGACCCAGTACTTC. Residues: CASSLMTGEETQYF. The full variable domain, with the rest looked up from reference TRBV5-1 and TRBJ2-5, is KAGVTQTPRYLIKTRGQQVTLSCSPISGHRSVSWYQQTPGQGLQFLFEYFSETQRNKGNFPGRFSGRQFSNSRSEMNVSTLELGDSALYLCASSLMTGEETQYFGPGTRLLVL.

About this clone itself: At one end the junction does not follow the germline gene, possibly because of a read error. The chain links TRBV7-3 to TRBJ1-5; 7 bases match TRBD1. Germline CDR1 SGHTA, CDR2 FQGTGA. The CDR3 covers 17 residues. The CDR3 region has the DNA TGTGCCAGCAGCTTAACTGATACAGGGGCCAAAAATCAGCCCCAGAATTTT. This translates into CASSLTDTGAKNQPQNF.

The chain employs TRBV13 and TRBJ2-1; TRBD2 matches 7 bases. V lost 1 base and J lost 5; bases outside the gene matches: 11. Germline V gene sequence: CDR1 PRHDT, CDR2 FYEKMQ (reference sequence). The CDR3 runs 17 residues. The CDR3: CASSLARLAVIHNEQFF. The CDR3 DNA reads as TGTGCCAGCAGCTTAGCTCGTCTAGCGGTCATCCACAATGAGCAGTTCTTC.

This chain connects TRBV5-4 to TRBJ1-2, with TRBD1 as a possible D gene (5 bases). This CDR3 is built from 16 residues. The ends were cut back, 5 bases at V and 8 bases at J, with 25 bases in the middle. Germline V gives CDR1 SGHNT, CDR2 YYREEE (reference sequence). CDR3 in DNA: TGTGCCAGCAGTCGAGGCGGGGTCGGGTCCGAGGGGGGCTACACCTTC. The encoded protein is CASSRGGVGSEGGYTF.

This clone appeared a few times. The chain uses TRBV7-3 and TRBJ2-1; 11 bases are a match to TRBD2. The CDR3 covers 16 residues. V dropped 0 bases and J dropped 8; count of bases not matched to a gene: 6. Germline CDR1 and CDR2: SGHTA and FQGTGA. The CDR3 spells CASSLTVAGGPDEQFF. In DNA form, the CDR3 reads TGTGCCAGCAGCTTAACGGTAGCGGGAGGGCCGGATGAGCAGTTCTTC.

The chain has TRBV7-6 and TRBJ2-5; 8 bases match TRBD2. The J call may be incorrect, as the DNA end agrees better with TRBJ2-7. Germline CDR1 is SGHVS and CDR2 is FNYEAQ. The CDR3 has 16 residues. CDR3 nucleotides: TGTGCCAGCAGCCAGGGACTAGTCGGAAGCTCCTACGAGCAGTACTTC. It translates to CASSQGLVGSSYEQYF.